This T cell receptor (beta chain) was found in a study of cytomegalovirus exposure and HLA in healthy donors. Overall study: A prior analysis found 90 million to 120 million unique TCR beta sequences from 150 million to 200 million T cells. Broader study findings: A later analysis associated roughly 15,000 TCR beta sequences with HLA alleles at a 0.05 false discovery rate. Reportedly, a later analysis found an Asian-associated ancestry cluster had fewer N-insertions than the roughly 700-donor mean. Information on immune exposure was restricted to one variable (CMV serostatus).

Vbeta (60) and Jbeta (13) primers were used in the PCR. Sequenced by immunoSEQ multiplex PCR; TCRdb stores in-frame clones only, minus some. The data hold under 250,000 clones, with roughly 83% observed a single time. A word on this clone: Antigen specificity is unknown.

Sequences were obtained from PBMCs. This clonotype was obtained from a boy younger than 10 in good health and CMV-seronegative.

CDR3 DNA: TGTGCCAGCAGCTTACTATTCAATGAGCAGTTCTTC. It codes for CASSLLFNEQFF. The rearrangement uses TRBV11-2 and TRBJ2-1; D uncertain. Germline V gene data show CDR1 as SGHAT and CDR2 as FQNNGV. The CDR3 consists of 12 residues. With 2 bases removed from V and 6 bases from J, the gap between germline ends came to 5 bases. The whole variable domain, remainder taken from reference TRBV11-2 and TRBJ2-1, is EAGVAQSPRYKIIEKRQSVAFWCNPISGHATLYWYQQILGQGPKLLIQFQNNGVVDDSQLPKDRFSAERLKGVDSTLKIQPAKLEDSAVYLCASSLLFNEQFFGPGTRLTVL.